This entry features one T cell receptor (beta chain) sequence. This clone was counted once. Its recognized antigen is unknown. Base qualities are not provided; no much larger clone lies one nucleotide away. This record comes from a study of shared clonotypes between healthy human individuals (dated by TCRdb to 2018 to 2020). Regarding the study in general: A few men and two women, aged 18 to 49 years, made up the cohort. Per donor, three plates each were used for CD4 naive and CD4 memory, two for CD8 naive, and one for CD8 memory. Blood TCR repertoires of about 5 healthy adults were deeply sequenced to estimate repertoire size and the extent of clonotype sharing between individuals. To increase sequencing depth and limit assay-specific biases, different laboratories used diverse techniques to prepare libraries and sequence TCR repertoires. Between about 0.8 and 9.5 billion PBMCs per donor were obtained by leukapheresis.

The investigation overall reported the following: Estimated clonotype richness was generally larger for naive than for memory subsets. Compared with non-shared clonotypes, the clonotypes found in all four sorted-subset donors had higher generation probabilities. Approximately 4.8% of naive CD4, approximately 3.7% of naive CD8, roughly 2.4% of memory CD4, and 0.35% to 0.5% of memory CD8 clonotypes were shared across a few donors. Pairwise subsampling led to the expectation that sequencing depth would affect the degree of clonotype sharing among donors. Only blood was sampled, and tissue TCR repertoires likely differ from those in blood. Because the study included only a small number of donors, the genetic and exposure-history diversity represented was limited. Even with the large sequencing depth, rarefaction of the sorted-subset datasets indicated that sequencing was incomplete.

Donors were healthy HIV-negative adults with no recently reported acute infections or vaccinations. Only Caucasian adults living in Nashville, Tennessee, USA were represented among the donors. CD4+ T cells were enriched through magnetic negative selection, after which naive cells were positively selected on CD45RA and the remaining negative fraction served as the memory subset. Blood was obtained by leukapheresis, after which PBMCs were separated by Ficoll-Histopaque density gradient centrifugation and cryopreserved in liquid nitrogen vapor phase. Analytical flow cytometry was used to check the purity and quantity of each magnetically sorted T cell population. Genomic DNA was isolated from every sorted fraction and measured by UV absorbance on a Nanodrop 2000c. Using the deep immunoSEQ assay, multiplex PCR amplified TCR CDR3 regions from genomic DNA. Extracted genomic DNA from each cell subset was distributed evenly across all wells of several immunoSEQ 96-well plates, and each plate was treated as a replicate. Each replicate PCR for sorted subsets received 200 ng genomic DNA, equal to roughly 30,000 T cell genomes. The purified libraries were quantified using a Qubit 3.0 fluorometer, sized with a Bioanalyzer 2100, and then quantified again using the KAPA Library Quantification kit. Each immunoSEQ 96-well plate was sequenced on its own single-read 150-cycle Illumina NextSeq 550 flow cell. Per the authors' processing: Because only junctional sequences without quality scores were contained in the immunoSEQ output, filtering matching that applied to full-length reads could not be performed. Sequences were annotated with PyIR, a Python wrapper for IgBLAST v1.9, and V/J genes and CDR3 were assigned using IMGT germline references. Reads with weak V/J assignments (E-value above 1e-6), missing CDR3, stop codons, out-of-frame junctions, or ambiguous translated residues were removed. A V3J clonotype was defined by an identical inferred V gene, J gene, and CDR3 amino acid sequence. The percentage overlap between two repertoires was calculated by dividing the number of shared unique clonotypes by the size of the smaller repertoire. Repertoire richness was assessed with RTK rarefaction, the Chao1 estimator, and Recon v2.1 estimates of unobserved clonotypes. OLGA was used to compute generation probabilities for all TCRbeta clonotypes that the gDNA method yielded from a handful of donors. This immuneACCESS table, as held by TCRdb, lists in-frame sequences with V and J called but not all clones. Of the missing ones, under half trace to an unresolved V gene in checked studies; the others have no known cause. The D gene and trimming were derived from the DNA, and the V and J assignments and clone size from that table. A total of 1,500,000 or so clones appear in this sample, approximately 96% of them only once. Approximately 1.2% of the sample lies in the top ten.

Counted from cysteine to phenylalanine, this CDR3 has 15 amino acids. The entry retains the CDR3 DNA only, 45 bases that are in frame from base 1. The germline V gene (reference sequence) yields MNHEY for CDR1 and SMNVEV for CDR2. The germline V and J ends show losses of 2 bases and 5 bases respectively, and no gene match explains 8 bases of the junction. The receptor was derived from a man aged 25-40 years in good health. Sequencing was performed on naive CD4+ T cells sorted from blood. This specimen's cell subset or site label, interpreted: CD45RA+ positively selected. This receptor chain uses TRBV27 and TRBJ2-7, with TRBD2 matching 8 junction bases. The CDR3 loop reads CASSLPGLVLNEQYF. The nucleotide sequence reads TGTGCCAGCAGTTTACCGGGACTAGTTCTCAACGAGCAGTACTTC.